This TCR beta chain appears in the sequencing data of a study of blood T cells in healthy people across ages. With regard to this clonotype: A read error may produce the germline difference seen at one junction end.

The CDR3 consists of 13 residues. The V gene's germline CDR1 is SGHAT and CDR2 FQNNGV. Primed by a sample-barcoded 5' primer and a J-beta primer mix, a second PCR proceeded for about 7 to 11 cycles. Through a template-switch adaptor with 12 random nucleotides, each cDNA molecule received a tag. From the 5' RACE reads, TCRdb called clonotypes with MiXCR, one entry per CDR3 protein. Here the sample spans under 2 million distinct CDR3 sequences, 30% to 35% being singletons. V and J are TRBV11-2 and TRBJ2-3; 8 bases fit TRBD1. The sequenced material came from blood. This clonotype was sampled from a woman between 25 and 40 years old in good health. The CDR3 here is CASSFPGTGTQYF. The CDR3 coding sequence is TGTGCCAGCAGCTTTCCAGGGACAGGTACGCAGTATTTT.